This T cell receptor (beta chain) is from a study of Graves' ophthalmopathy and Graves' hyperthyroidism. The authors amplified TCR beta CDR3 regions from RNA transcripts. HTBI primers primed a first-round RT-PCR, and a second-round multiplex PCR followed. TCRdb re-called the multiplex PCR reads with MiXCR, one entry per CDR3 protein. Of roughly 300,000 distinct CDR3 sequences in the sample, about a sixth were seen once. The CDR3 spans 12 residues. From germline, CDR1 is LNHNV and CDR2 YYDKDF (reference sequence). The germline V and J ends were trimmed by 6 bases and 6 bases, with 11 bases remaining between them. This clonotype was found many times. As yet, its antigen is unknown. Study-wide results and caveats: Blood also held most thyroid clonotypes expanded above 0.001 frequency.

Those donors who had ophthalmopathy presented with moderate-to-severe activity, a CAS of ≥3, a NOSPECS of ≥4 and a duration under 3 months. The TCR comes from an adult man with Graves' ophthalmopathy. The chain employs TRBV15 and TRBJ1-1; D is unresolved. The specimen sequenced was peripheral blood. CDR3 DNA sequence: TGTGCCACCAGGGGGTCCACCGCTGAAGCTTTCTTT. This translates into CATRGSTAEAFF.